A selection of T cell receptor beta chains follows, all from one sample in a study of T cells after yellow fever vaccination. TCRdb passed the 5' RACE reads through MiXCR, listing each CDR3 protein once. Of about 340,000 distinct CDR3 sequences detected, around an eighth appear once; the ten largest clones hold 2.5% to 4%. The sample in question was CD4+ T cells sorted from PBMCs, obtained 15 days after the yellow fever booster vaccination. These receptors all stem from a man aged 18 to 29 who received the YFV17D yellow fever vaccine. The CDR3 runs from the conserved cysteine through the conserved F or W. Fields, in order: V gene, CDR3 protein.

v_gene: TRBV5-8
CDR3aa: CATYRDRRNTGELFF

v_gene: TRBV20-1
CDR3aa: CSARSAAPEAFF

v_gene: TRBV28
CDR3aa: CASSPRGEGNEKLFF

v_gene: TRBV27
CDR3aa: CASSGGPNEQFF

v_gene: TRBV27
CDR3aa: CASSLYGPISTDTQYF

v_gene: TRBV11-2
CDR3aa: CASSGPGQGFAGELFF

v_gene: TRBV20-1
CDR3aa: CSGGPRGGTQYF

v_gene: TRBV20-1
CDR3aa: CSARDEDTDTQYF

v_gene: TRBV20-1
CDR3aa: CSVQMDLMGQAETQYF

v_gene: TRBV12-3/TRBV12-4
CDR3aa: CASTRIMDTQYF

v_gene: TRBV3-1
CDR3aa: CASSPSTGGEQYF

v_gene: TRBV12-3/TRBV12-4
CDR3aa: CASTLLDSGGYTF

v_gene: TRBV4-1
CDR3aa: CASSQKGRVNTEAFF

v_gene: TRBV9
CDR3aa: CASSVGLGGRDNSPLHF

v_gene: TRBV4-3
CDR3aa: CASSQIGGTPLHF

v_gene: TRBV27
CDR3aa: CASRVQGTDTQYF

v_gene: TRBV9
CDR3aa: CASSPSSGTSGSYEQYF

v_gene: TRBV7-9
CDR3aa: CASSPGPTVSYEQYF

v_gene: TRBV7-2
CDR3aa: CASSSRLAATGELFF

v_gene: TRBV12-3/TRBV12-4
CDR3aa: CASSLVAEETQYF

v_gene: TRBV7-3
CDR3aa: CASSFPRGSSGANVLTF

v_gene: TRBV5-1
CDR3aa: CASSTESPGRGGADTQYF

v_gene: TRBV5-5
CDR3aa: CASRPGQGAQGNTIYF

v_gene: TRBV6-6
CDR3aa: CASSYKVAENSNQPQHF

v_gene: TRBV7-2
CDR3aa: CASSSGANEKLFF

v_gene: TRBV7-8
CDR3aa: CASSQDRDSRQYF

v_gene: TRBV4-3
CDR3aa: CASRSHSSYNSPLHF

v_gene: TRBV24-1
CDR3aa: CATSGTDLRARVVSNEQFF

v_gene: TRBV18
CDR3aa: CASSPSGQGLYEQYF

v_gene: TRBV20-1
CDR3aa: CSARDLGQLNTEAFF

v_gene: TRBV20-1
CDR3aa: CSASSGALLSYEQYF

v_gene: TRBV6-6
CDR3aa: CASSDGGEGGNYGYTF

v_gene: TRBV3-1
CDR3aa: CASSQDLDTQYF

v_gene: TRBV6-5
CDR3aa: CASSGDRGTEAFF

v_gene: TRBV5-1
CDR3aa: CASSSGGGAEQYF

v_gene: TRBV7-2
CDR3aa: CASSLNSLGGYTF

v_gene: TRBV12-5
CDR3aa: CATWTVNQPQHF

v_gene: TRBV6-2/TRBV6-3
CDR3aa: CASNSVSEAFF

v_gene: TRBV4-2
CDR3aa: CAPGRGPRASGGGRYCEQYF

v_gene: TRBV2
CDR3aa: CASSDPGLNEKLFF

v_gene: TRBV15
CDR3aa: CATSRASGGNNEQFF

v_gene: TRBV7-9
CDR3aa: CASSTQQGGYGYTF

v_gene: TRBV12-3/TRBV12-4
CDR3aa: CASSWTLLNTEAFF

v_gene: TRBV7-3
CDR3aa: CASSPRTGGPGANVLTF

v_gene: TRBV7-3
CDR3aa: CASSPGSPGETQYF

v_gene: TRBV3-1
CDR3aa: CASSRQTQLFF

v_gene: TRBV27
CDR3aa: CASSLKGYADTQYF

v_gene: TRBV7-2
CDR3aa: CASLRGGNKAQYF

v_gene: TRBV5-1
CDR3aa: CASSLGAGTEETQYF

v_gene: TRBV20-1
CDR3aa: CSARSVKRGGGSYEQYF

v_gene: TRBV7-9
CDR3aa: CASSLAAGRPSGYGYTF

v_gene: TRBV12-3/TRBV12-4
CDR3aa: CASSPLAASTDTQYF

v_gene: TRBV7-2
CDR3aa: CASRRPGASNEQFF

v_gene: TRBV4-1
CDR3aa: CASSQLDNTEAFF

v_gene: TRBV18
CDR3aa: CASSPPSGGDNEQFF